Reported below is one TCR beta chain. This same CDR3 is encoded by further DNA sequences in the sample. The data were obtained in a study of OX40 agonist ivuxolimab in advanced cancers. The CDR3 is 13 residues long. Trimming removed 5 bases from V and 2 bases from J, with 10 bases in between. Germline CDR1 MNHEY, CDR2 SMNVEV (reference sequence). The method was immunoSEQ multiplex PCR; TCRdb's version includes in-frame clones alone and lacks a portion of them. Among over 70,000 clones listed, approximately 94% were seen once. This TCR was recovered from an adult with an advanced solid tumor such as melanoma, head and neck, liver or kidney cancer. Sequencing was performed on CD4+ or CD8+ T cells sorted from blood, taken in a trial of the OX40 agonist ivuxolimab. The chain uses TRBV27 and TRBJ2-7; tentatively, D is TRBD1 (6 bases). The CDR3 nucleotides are TGTGCCAGCAGTGTTCAGGGGCCCTACGAGCAGTACTTC. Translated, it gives CASSVQGPYEQYF.